This paragraph covers one T cell receptor beta chain sequence. Its antigen is not identified. The germline CDR1 and CDR2 sequences are SGHTA and FQGNSA. V trimming: 0 bases; J trimming: 8 bases; junction bases outside the gene matches: 9. The length of the CDR3 is 16 residues. The data were obtained in a study of Graves' ophthalmopathy and Graves' hyperthyroidism. Broader study findings: Blood shared most expanded thyroid clonotypes above 0.001 frequency.

Exclusion covered patients with other autoimmune diseases or uncontrolled infections (as well as pregnancy or lactation). Investigators amplified TCR beta CDR3 regions from RNA transcripts. First-round RT-PCR employed HTBI primers, with a second-round multiplex PCR after it. Each CDR3 protein is one row after TCRdb ran MiXCR on the multiplex PCR reads. This table has more than 150,000 distinct CDR3 sequences, over 35% appearing once. The specimen was peripheral blood. The chain links TRBV7-2 to TRBJ2-4; 8 bases are shared with TRBD1. The sequence derives from a woman aged 35 to 49 with Graves' ophthalmopathy. CDR3 residues: CASSLALVNRGDIQYF. The CDR3 DNA is TGTGCCAGCAGCTTAGCCTTAGTAAACAGGGGGGACATTCAGTACTTC.